This entry concerns a single TCR beta chain. The data stem from a study of regulatory T cells in long-lasting Graves disease. CDR3 length: 14 amino acids. In germline, CDR1 is LNHDA, CDR2 SQIVND (reference sequence). Trimming removed 4 bases from V and 4 bases from J, with 11 bases in between. In building TCR beta libraries, iRepertoire HTBI primers were used together with Arm-PCR of CDR3 regions. TCRdb redid the calling of the multiplex PCR reads with MiXCR, one entry per CDR3 protein. The data show 510,000 or so distinct CDR3 sequences, 9.5% to 15% seen once. The time point: newly diagnosed GD, antithyroid drugs for less than 3 months. RNA from PBMCs was the source of the TCR library. Roughly 9.2 milliliters of peripheral blood were drawn into EDTA tubes. This same sample was also part of a study on T cells in Graves' hyperthyroidism and ophthalmopathy. That source reports: Clinical symptoms, serum thyroxine, TRAb, thyroid ultrasound and orbital computed tomography informed diagnoses.

This chain links TRBV19 with TRBJ1-3; no definite D call. This clonotype originated in a young woman with Graves disease. The sample consisted of peripheral blood mononuclear cells (PBMCs), taken at new diagnosis, from a patient treated with antithyroid drugs. The CDR3 sequence: CASSTGRSGNTIYF. CDR3 coding DNA: TGTGCCAGTAGTACGGGAAGGTCCGGAAACACCATATATTTT.